The clone carrying this T cell receptor beta chain has a handful of counts. The antigen remains unidentified. This sample was taken from a study of blood T cells in healthy people across ages. Overall study results and limits: A roughly linear age-dependent decrease characterized TCR beta diversity per million T cells. Among long-lived donors, naive CD4+ cells were more numerous and diversity higher than in aged donors.

Looked up from germline, CDR1 is MNHEY and CDR2 is SVGAGI. The CDR3 consists of 18 residues. A J-beta primer mix and a sample-barcoded 5' primer were used in a second PCR of about 7 to 12 cycles. TCRdb independently ran MiXCR on the 5' RACE reads; one entry per CDR3 protein. Among some 1.8 million distinct CDR3 sequences listed, about two fifths were seen once. This sequence joins TRBV6-5 and TRBJ2-4, with 13 bases aligning to TRBD2. Gene TRBJ2-5 matches the end of the DNA better, so the J call may be wrong. Sequencing was done on a sample of blood. This clonotype originated in a human donor in good health. CDR3 loop: CASSYPGTSGAIQGTQYF. The DNA for the CDR3 is TGTGCCAGCAGTTACCCCGGGACTAGCGGGGCCATCCAGGGGACCCAGTACTTC.